Listed here are 14 T cell receptor beta chains from one sample, sequenced in a study of post-analysis software for immune sequencing data. Overall study results and limits: Patients showed TRBV5-6, TRBV5-1 and TRBV20-1 among roughly 5 TRBV segments more frequent than in controls.

These TCRs are of unknown antigen specificity. Unique molecular identifiers were present in the TCR beta cDNA libraries. TCRdb re-called the PCR reads with MiXCR, one entry per CDR3 protein. In the table there are approximately 440,000 distinct CDR3 sequences, roughly 45% of which are singletons. The sequenced material came from blood. The receptors stem from a girl between 5 and 17 years old with multiple sclerosis.

This clonotype was found a few times. The chain is built from TRBV29-1 and TRBJ2-7; D unresolved. This CDR3 contains 13 residues. The germline V and J ends were trimmed by 3 bases and 0 bases, with 9 bases remaining between them. CDR1 SQVTM and CDR2 ANQGSEA come from the germline V gene. CDR3 loop: CSVDFGSSYEQYF. The CDR3 coding sequence is TGCAGCGTTGATTTCGGTAGCTCCTACGAGCAGTACTTC.

This clonotype was seen only once. The chain links TRBV5-1 to TRBJ2-7; TRBD2 aligns across 9 bases. The CDR3 extends over 14 amino acids. Germline CDR1 reads SGHRS; CDR2 reads YFSETQ. J was trimmed by 3 bases and V by 6 bases; bases with no gene match: 7. CDR3 DNA: TGCGCCAGCACCTTAGCGGGAGCCGGCTACGAGCAGTACTTC. Amino acids: CASTLAGAGYEQYF.

The chain uses TRBV20-1 and TRBJ2-4; D is ambiguous. The V end lost 6 bases, the J end lost 7 bases, and 22 bases lay between the germline ends. Germline V gives CDR1 DFQATT, CDR2 SNEGSKA (reference sequence). The CDR3 is made up of 15 amino acids. This CDR3 is CSAEDRWSEMNIQYF. The CDR3 DNA is TGCAGTGCAGAGGACCGTTGGTCCGAGATGAACATTCAGTACTTC.

This clonotype was counted a single time. The chain has TRBV20-1 and TRBJ2-5; weak D call: TRBD2 (5 bases). The J call may be incorrect, as the DNA end agrees better with TRBJ2-7. The CDR3 is 14 residues long. Germline V gives CDR1 DFQATT, CDR2 SNEGSKA (reference sequence). Here the CDR3 reads CSANYPEQRDEQYF. The CDR3 nucleotides read TGCAGTGCTAATTATCCGGAGCAGAGGGACGAGCAGTACTTC.

This clonotype was observed a handful of times. The CDR3 reads CASSEGDGTAATYEQYF. In nucleotides, the CDR3 is TGTGCCAGCAGCGAGGGGGACGGGACAGCCGCGACCTACGAGCAGTACTTC. The genes are TRBV9 and TRBJ2-7; 7 positions match TRBD1. Germline CDR1 is SGDLS and CDR2 is YYNGEE. The CDR3 runs to 17 residues. The junction had 14 bases not matched to a gene; V was cut back by 3 bases and J by 2 bases.

The V and J genes are TRBV7-9 and TRBJ2-5; 10 bases agree with TRBD1. Germline V lookup: CDR1 SEHNR, CDR2 FQNEAQ (reference sequence). V shed 6 bases, J shed 4 bases, and the junction held 11 bases outside the gene matches. The CDR3 is made up of 16 amino acids. The chain's CDR3 is CASSTTGTGVRETQYF. The CDR3 DNA is TGTGCCAGCAGTACAACCGGGACAGGGGTCCGAGAGACCCAGTACTTC. Complete variable domain (other parts from reference TRBV7-9 and TRBJ2-5): DTGVSQNPRHKITKRGQNVTFRCDPISEHNRLYWYRQTLGQGPEFLTYFQNEAQLEKSRLLSDRFSAERPKGSFSTLEIQRTEQGDSAMYLCASSTTGTGVRETQYFGPGTRLLVL.

In this sample, this clonotype turned up a few times. The genes are TRBV5-1 and TRBJ2-1, with D perhaps TRBD1 (6 bases). Between the trimmed V and J ends, which lost 4 bases and 0 bases, there was a span of 14 bases. Germline loops: CDR1 SGHRS, CDR2 YFSETQ. The CDR3 totals 16 residues. CDR3 sequence: CASSLQGSSSYNEQFF. CDR3 nucleotide sequence: TGCGCCAGCAGCCTACAGGGTTCGAGCTCCTACAATGAGCAGTTCTTC. Complete variable domain (other parts from reference TRBV5-1 and TRBJ2-1): KAGVTQTPRYLIKTRGQQVTLSCSPISGHRSVSWYQQTPGQGLQFLFEYFSETQRNKGNFPGRFSGRQFSNSRSEMNVSTLELGDSALYLCASSLQGSSSYNEQFFGPGTRLTVL.

This clonotype was counted only a few times. The rearrangement joins TRBV5-1 to TRBJ2-7; no clear D. The J call is in doubt because the DNA end fits TRBJ2-5 better. This CDR3 region has 12 residues. Germline V gene data show CDR1 as SGHRS and CDR2 as YFSETQ. CDR3 bases: TGCGCCAGCAGCTTGGATCTAGGGACCCAGTACTTC. This sequence encodes CASSLDLGTQYF.

V is TRBV3-1 and J is TRBJ2-1; D is uncertain. The V gene lost 0 bases and the J gene lost 15 bases, with 15 bases spanning the gap. Germline V gene lookup returns CDR1 LGHDT and CDR2 YNNKEL (reference sequence). CDR3 length: 13 amino acids. CDR3: CASSQEHGPNAFF. Here the CDR3 DNA reads TGTGCCAGCAGCCAAGAGCACGGGCCAAATGCGTTCTTC.

The chain joins TRBV6-5 to TRBJ2-3; TRBD2 is a possible D gene (5 bases). This CDR3 spans 16 amino acids. CDR1 MNHEY and CDR2 SVGAGI come from the germline V gene. The V and J ends lost 2 bases and 2 bases respectively, with 14 bases between them. Here the CDR3 reads CASSYTLGASTDTQYF. The CDR3 coding sequence is TGTGCCAGCAGTTACACCTTGGGAGCGTCCACAGATACGCAGTATTTT.

The rearrangement joins TRBV2 to TRBJ2-3; 9 bases line up with TRBD1. J lost 5 bases, V lost 4 bases, and 10 bases had no gene match. Per the germline V gene, CDR1 is SNHLY and CDR2 is FYNNEI. The CDR3 runs to 16 residues. This CDR3 is CASSGPTGGAGDTQYF. The DNA for the CDR3 is TGTGCCAGCAGTGGACCCACAGGGGGCGCGGGAGATACGCAGTATTTT.

This clonotype was counted between two and nine times. This chain links TRBV11-3 with TRBJ2-7; 7 bases match TRBD2. Germline values: CDR1 SGHNT, CDR2 YENEEA. This CDR3 has 15 residues. V shed 2 bases and J 2 bases; nucleotides not matched to a gene: 6. The CDR3, as DNA: TGTGCCAGCAGCTTAAGCGGGATCACCCCCTACGAGCAGTACTTC. Translation gives CASSLSGITPYEQYF.

This chain links TRBV6-5 with TRBJ2-1, with a possible D match to TRBD2 (6 bases). CDR3 length equals 11 residues. V lost 5 bases, J lost 10 bases, and 9 bases lay in between. Germline lookup yields CDR1 MNHEY and CDR2 SVGAGI. The CDR3 spells CASSLLAEQFF. The CDR3 DNA sequence: TGTGCCAGCAGTCTACTAGCCGAGCAGTTCTTC.

Notes on this clonotype: An end of the junction does not agree with germline; a read error may underlie this. The chain couples TRBV20-1 to TRBJ2-5; TRBD2 aligns across 8 bases. The germline V gene has CDR1 DFQATT and CDR2 SNEGSKA (reference sequence). The CDR3 sequence is 16 residues long. Here the CDR3 reads CSARESTSGLQETQYF. Written as DNA, the CDR3 is TGCAGTGCTAGAGAGTCAACTAGCGGACTCCAAGAAACCCAGTACTTC.